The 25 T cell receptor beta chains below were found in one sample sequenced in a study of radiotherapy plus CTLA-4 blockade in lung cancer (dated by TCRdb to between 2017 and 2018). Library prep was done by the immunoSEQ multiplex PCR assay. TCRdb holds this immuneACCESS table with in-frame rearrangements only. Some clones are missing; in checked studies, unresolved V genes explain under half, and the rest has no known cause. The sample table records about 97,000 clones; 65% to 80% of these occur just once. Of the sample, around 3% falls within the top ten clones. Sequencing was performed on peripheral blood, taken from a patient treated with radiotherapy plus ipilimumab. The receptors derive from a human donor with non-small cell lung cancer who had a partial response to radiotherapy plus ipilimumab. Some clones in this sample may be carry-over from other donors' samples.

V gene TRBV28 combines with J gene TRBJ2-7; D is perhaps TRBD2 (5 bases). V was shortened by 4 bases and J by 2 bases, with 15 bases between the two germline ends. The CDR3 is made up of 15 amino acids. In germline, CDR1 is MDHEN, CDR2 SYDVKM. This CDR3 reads CASSSPGRGAYEQYF. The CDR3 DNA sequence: TGTGCCAGCAGTTCCCCTGGCCGGGGAGCCTACGAGCAGTACTTC.

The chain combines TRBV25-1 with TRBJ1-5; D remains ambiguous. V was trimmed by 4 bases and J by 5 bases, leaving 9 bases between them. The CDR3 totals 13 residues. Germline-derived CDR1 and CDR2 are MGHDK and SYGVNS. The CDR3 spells CASSAESYQPQHF. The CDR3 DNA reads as TGTGCCAGCAGTGCAGAAAGTTATCAGCCCCAGCATTTT.

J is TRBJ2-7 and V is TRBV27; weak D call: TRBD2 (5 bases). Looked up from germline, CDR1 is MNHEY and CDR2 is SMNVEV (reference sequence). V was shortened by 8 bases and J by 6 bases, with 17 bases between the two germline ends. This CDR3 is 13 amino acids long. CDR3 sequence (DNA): TGTGCCAGCCAACCCGGGGTCCTACGCGAGCAGTACTTC. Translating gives CASQPGVLREQYF.

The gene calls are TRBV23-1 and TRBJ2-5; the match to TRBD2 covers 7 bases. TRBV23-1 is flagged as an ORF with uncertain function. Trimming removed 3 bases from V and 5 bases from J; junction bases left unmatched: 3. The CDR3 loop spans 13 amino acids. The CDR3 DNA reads TGCGCCAGCAGTCATCAGGGAGGGGAGACCCAGTACTTC. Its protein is CASSHQGGETQYF.

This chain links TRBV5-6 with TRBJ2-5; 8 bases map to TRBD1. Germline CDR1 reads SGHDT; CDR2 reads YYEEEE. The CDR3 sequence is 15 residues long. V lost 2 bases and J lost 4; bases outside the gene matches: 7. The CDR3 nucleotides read TGTGCCAGCAGCTTTTGGACAGGGAGAGGAGAGACCCAGTACTTC. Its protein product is CASSFWTGRGETQYF.

CDR3 bases: TGTGCCAGCAGCGTAGCTTGGGGGGGGGCGTACGAGCAGTACTTC. This gives the protein CASSVAWGGAYEQYF. The chain couples TRBV9 to TRBJ2-5, with D perhaps TRBD2 (7 bases). The end of the DNA is better explained by TRBJ2-7, so the J call may be wrong. CDR1 is SGDLS, CDR2 YYNGEE, per germline. The length of the CDR3 is 15 residues.

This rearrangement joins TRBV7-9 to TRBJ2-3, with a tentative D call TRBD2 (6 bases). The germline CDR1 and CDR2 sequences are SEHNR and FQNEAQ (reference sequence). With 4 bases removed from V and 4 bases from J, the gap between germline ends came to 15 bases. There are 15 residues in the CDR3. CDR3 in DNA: TGTGCCAGCAGCTCTTGGAGGGAAGGGGCAGATACGCAGTATTTT. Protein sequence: CASSSWREGADTQYF. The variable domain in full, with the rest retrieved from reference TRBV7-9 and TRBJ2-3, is DTGVSQNPRHKITKRGQNVTFRCDPISEHNRLYWYRQTLGQGPEFLTYFQNEAQLEKSRLLSDRFSAERPKGSFSTLEIQRTEQGDSAMYLCASSSWREGADTQYFGPGTRLTVL.

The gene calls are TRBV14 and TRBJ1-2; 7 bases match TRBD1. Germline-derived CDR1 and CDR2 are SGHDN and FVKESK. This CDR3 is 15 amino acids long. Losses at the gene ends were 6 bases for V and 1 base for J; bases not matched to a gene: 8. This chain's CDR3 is CASSQDRIINYGYTF. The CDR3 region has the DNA TGTGCCAGCAGTCAGGACAGGATCATTAACTATGGCTACACCTTC. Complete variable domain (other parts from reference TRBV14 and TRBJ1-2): EAGVTQFPSHSVIEKGQTVTLRCDPISGHDNLYWYRRVMGKEIKFLLHFVKESKQDESGMPNNRFLAERTGGTYSTLKVQPAELEDSGVYFCASSQDRIINYGYTFGSGTRLTVV.

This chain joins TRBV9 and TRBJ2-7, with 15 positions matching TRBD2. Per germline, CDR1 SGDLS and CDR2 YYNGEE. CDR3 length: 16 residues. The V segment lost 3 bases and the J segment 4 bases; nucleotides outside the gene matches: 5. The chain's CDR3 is CASSAGLAGGIYEQYF. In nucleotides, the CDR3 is TGTGCCAGCAGCGCCGGACTAGCGGGAGGGATATACGAGCAGTACTTC.

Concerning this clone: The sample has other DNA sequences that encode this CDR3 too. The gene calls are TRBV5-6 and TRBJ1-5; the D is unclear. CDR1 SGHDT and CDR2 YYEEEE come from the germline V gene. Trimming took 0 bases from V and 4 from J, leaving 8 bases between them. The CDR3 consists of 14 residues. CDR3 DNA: TGTGCCAGCAGCTTGGCCGGGTCGAATCAGCCCCAGCATTTT. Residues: CASSLAGSNQPQHF.

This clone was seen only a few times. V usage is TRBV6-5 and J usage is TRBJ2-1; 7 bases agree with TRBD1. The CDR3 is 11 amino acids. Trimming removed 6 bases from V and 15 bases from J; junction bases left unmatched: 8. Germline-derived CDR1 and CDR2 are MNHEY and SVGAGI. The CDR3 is CASSFDRVWFF. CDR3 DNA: TGTGCCAGCAGCTTCGACAGGGTATGGTTCTTC.

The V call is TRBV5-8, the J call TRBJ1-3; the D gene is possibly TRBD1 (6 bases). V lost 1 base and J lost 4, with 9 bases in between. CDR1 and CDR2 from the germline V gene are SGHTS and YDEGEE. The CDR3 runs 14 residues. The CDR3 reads CASSLRGSGNTIYF. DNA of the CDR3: TGTGCCAGCAGCTTGAGGGGGTCAGGAAACACCATATATTTT.

CDR3: CASGTAGELFF. Here the CDR3 DNA reads TGTGCCAGCGGGACAGCCGGGGAGCTGTTTTTT. The chain joins TRBV28 to TRBJ2-2, with 7 bases matching TRBD1. CDR3 length equals 11 residues. Germline CDR1 and CDR2: MDHEN and SYDVKM. V lost 8 bases, J lost 6 bases, and 0 bases stayed unmatched.

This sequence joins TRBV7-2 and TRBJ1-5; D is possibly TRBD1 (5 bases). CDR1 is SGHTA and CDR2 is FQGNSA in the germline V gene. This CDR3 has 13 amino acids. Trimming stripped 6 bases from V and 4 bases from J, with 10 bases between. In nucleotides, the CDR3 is TGTGCCAGCAGTAGGGGAACTAATCAGCCCCAGCATTTT. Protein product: CASSRGTNQPQHF.

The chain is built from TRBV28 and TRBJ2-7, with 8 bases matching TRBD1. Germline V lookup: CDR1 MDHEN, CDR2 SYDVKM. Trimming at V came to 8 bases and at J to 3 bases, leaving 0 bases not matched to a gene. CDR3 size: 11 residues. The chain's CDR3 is CASGTGYEQYF. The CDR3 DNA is TGTGCCAGCGGGACAGGCTACGAGCAGTACTTC. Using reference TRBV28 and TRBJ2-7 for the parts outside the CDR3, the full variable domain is DVKVTQSSRYLVKRTGEKVFLECVQDMDHENMFWYRQDPGLGLRLIYFSYDVKMKEKGDIPEGYSVSREKKERFSLILESASTNQTSMYLCASGTGYEQYFGPGTRLTVT.

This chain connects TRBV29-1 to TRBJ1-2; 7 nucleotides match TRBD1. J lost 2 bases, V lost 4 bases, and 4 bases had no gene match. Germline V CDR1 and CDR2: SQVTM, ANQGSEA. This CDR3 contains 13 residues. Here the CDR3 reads CSVVNRGNYGYTF. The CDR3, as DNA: TGCAGCGTTGTGAACAGGGGAAACTATGGCTACACCTTC.

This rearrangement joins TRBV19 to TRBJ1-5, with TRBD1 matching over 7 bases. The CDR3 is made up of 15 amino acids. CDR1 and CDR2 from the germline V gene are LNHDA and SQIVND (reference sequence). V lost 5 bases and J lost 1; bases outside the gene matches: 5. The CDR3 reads CASSADRVSNQPQHF. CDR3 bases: TGTGCCAGTAGTGCCGACAGGGTGAGCAATCAGCCCCAGCATTTT.

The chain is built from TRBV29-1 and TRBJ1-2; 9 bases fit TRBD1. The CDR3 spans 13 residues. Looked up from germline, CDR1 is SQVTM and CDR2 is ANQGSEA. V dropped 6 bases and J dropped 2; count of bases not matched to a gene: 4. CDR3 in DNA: TGCAGCGTCGCGACAGGGGGGAACTATGGCTACACCTTC. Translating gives CSVATGGNYGYTF.

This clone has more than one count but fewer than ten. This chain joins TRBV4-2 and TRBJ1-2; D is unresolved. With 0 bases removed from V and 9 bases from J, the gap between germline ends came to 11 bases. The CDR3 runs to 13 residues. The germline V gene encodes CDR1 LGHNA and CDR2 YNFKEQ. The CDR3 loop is CASSQDRRGSYTF. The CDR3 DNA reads TGTGCCAGCAGCCAAGATCGAAGAGGGAGCTACACCTTC.

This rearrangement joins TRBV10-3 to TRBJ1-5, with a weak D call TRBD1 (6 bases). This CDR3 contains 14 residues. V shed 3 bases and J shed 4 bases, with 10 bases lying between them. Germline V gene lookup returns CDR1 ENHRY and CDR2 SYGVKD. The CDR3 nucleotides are TGTGCCATCAGTGATGGACAGTCAAATCAGCCCCAGCATTTT. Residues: CAISDGQSNQPQHF.

For the CDR3, the DNA is TGTGCCATCAGTGTTTCCCCCCTACAGGGGGCGCGGGCTTTCTTT. Translating it yields CAISVSPLQGARAFF. The chain couples TRBV10-3 to TRBJ1-1; TRBD1 agrees at 9 bases. Trimming removed 4 bases from V and 11 bases from J; junction bases left unmatched: 14. Germline loops: CDR1 ENHRY, CDR2 SYGVKD. This CDR3 is built from 15 residues.

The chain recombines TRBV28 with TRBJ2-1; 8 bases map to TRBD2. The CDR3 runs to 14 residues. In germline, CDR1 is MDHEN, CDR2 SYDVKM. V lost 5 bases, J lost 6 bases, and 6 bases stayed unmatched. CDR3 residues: CASSVAGPINEQFF. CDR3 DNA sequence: TGTGCCAGCAGTGTAGCGGGGCCAATCAATGAGCAGTTCTTC.

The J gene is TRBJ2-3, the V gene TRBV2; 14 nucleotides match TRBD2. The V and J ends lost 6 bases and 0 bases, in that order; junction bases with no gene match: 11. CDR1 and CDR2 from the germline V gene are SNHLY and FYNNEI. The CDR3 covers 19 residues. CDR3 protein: CASSQPGTSGSSSTDTQYF. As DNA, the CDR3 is TGTGCCAGCAGCCAACCGGGGACTAGCGGGAGCTCTAGCACAGATACGCAGTATTTT.

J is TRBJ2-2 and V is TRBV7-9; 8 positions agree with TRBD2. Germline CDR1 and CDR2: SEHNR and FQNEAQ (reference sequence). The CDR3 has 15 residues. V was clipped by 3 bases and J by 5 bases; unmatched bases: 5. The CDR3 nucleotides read TGTGCCAGCAGCTTCTCCGGGAGGGGGACCGGGGAGCTGTTTTTT. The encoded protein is CASSFSGRGTGELFF. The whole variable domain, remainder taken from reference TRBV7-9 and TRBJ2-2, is DTGVSQNPRHKITKRGQNVTFRCDPISEHNRLYWYRQTLGQGPEFLTYFQNEAQLEKSRLLSDRFSAERPKGSFSTLEIQRTEQGDSAMYLCASSFSGRGTGELFFGEGSRLTVL.

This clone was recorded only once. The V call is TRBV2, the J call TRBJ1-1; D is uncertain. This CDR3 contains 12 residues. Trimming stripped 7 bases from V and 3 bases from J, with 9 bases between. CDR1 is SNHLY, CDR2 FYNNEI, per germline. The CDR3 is CASMRQYTEAFF. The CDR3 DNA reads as TGTGCCAGCATGAGGCAATACACTGAAGCTTTCTTT.